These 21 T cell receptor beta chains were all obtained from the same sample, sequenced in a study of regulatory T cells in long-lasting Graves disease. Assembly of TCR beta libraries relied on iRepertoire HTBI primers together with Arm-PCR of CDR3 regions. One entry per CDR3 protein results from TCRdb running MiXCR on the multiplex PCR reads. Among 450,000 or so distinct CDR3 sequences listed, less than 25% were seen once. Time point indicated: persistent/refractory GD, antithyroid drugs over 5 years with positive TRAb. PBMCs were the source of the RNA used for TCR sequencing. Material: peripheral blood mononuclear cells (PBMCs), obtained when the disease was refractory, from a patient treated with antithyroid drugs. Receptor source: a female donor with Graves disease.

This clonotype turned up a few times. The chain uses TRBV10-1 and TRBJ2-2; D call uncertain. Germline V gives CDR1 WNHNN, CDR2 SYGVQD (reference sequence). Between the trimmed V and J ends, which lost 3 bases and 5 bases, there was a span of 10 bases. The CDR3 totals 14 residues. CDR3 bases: TGCGCCAGCAGTGATGAGCTGGGGACCGGGGAGCTGTTTTTT. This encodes CASSDELGTGELFF.

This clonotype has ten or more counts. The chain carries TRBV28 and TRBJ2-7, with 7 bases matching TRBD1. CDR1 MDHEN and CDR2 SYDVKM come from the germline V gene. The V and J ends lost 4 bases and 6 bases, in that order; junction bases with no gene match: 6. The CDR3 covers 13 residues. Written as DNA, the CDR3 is TGTGCCAGCAGTTGGACAGGTTCCAGCGAGCAGTACTTC. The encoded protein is CASSWTGSSEQYF. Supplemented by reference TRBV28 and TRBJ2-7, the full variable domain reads DVKVTQSSRYLVKRTGEKVFLECVQDMDHENMFWYRQDPGLGLRLIYFSYDVKMKEKGDIPEGYSVSREKKERFSLILESASTNQTSMYLCASSWTGSSEQYFGPGTRLTVT.

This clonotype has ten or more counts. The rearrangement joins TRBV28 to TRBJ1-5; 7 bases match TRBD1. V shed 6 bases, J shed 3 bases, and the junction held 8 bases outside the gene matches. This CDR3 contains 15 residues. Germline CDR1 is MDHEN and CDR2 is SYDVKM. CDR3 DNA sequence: TGTGCCAGCAGAAAGACAGGGCGTAACAATCAGCCCCAGCATTTT. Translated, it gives CASRKTGRNNQPQHF.

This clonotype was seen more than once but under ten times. CDR3 coding DNA: TGTGCCAGCAGCCAGGGTTGGTCTAGCGGACTGAGCTCCTACGAGCAGTACTTC. Translation: CASSQGWSSGLSSYEQYF. The chain combines TRBV13 with TRBJ2-7; TRBD2 matches at 7 bases. The CDR3 consists of 18 residues. CDR1 and CDR2 from the germline V gene are PRHDT and FYEKMQ (reference sequence). J lost 0 bases, V lost 5 bases, and 16 bases had no gene match.

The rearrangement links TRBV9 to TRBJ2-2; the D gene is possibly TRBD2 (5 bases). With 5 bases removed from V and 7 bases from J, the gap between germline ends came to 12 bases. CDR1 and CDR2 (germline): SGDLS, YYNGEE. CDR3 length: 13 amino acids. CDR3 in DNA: TGTGCCAGCAGACCTACTAGTTTCGGGGAGCTGTTTTTT. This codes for CASRPTSFGELFF.

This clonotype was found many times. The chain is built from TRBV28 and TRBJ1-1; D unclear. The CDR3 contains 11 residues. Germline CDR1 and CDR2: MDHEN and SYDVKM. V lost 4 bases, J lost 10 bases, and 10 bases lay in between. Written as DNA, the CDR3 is TGTGCCAGCAGTTCGGGCCGGCGAGCTTTCTTT. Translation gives CASSSGRRAFF.

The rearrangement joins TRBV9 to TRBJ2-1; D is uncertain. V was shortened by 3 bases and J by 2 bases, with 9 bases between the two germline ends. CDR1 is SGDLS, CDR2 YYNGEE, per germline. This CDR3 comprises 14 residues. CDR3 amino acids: CASSEGWTYNEQFF. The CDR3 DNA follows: TGTGCCAGCAGCGAGGGTTGGACCTACAATGAGCAGTTCTTC.

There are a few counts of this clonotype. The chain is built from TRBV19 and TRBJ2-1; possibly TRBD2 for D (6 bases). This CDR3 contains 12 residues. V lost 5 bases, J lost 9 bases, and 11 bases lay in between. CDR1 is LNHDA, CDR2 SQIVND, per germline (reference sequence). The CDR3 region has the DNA TGTGCCAGTAGTTCGGGACTCCCTGAGCAGTTCTTC. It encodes CASSSGLPEQFF.

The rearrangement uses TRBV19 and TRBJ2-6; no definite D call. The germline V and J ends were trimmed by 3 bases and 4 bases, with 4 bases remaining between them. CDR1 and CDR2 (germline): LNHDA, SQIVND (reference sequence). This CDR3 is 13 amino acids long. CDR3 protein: CASSMPGANVLTF. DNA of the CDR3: TGTGCCAGTAGTATGCCGGGGGCCAACGTCCTGACTTTC.

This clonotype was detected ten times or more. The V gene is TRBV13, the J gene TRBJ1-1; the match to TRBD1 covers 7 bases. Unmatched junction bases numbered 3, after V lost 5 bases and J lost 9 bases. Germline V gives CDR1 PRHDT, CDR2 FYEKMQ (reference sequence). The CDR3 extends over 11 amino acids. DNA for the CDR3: TGTGCCAGCAGCCGGACAGGAAAAGCTTTCTTT. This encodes CASSRTGKAFF.

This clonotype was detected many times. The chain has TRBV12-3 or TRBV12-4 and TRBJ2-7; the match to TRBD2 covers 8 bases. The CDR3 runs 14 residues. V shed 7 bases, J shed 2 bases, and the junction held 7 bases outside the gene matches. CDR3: CASTSSGPTYEQYF. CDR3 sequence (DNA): TGTGCCAGCACTTCTAGCGGGCCCACCTACGAGCAGTACTTC.

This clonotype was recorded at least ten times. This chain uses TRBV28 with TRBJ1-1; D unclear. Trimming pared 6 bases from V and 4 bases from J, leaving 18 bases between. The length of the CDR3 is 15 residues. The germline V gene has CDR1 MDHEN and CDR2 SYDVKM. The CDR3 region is CASSPRPPGTTEAFF. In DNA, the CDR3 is TGTGCCAGCAGCCCCCGCCCCCCGGGTACCACTGAAGCTTTCTTT.

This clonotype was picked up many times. The CDR3 here is CASTIQKKETQYF. CDR3 DNA: TGTGCCAGCACGATTCAGAAGAAGGAGACCCAGTACTTC. V gene TRBV28 combines with J gene TRBJ2-5; no definite D call. CDR3 length: 13 residues. Trimming pared 7 bases from V and 5 bases from J, leaving 14 bases between. Germline CDR1 is MDHEN and CDR2 is SYDVKM. The full variable domain, rest sourced from reference TRBV28 and TRBJ2-5, is DVKVTQSSRYLVKRTGEKVFLECVQDMDHENMFWYRQDPGLGLRLIYFSYDVKMKEKGDIPEGYSVSREKKERFSLILESASTNQTSMYLCASTIQKKETQYFGPGTRLLVL.

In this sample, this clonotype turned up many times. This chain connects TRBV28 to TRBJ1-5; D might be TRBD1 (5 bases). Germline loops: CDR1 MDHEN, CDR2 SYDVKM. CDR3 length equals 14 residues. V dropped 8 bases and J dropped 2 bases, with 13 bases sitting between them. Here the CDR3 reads CASAQDTRNQPQHF. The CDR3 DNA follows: TGTGCCAGCGCCCAGGACACCCGCAATCAGCCCCAGCATTTT.

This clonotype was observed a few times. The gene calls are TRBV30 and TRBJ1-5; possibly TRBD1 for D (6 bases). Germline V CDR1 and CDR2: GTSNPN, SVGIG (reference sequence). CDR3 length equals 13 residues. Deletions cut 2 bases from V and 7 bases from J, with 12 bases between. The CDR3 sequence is CAWSTGGDQPQHF. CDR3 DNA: TGTGCCTGGAGTACTGGGGGCGACCAGCCCCAGCATTTT.

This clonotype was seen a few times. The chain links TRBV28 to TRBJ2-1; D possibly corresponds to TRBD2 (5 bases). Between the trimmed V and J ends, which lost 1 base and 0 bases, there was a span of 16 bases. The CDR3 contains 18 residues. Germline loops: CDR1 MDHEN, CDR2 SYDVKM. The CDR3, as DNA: TGTGCCAGCAGTTTATTGCATCCTAGCCCGAGCTCCTACAATGAGCAGTTCTTC. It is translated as CASSLLHPSPSSYNEQFF.

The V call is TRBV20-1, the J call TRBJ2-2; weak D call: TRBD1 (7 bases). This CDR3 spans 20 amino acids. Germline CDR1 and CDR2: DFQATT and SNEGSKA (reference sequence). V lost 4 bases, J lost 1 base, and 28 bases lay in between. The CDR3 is CSAKDPIGGTGAWNTGELFF. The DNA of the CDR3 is TGCAGTGCTAAGGACCCGATAGGGGGCACGGGGGCATGGAACACCGGGGAGCTGTTTTTT.

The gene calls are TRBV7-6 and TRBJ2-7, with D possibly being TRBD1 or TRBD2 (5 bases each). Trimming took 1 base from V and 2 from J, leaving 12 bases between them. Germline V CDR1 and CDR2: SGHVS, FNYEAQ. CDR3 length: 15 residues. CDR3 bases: TGTGCCAGCAGCTTAGGGGGGAGAAGTACCTACGAGCAGTACTTC. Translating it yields CASSLGGRSTYEQYF.

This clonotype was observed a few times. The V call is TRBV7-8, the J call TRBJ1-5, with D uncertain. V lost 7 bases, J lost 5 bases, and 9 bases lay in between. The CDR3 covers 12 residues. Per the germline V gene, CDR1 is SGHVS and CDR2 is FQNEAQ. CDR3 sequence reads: CASTTPDQPQHF. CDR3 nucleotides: TGTGCCAGCACCACTCCGGATCAGCCCCAGCATTTT.

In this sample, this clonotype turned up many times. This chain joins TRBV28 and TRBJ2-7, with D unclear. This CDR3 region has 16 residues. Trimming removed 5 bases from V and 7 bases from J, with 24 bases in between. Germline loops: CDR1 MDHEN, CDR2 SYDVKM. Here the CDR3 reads CASSPHIAPVPGEQYF. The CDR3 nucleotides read TGTGCCAGCAGTCCTCACATAGCCCCCGTCCCCGGGGAGCAGTACTTC.

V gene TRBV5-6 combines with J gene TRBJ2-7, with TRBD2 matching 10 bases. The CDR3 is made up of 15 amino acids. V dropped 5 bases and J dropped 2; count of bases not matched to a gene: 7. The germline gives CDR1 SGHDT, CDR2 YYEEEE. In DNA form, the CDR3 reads TGTGCCAGCAGATCAAGACTAGCGGGCCCCTACGAGCAGTACTTC. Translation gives CASRSRLAGPYEQYF.